This TCR beta chain was documented in a study of Graves' ophthalmopathy and Graves' hyperthyroidism. Study results and caveats: Blood also contained most of the expanded thyroid clonotypes above 0.001 frequency.

The PBMC fraction was derived from about 9.5 ml of fresh peripheral blood. Concerning this clonotype itself: Antigen: not known.

Amplifying from RNA transcripts, the study obtained TCR beta CDR3 regions. An initial RT-PCR round employing HTBI primers preceded a second-round multiplex PCR. Via MiXCR, TCRdb re-called the multiplex PCR reads, giving one row per CDR3 protein. The table includes about 740,000 distinct CDR3 sequences, approximately 40% detected once. This receptor was taken from an adult man with Graves' ophthalmopathy. Material: peripheral blood.

CDR3 region: CASNKAEAAGELFF. The CDR3 bases are TGTGCCAGCAATAAAGCCGAGGCGGCCGGGGAGCTGTTTTTT. This rearrangement joins TRBV7-9 to TRBJ2-2; no reliable D call. V was shortened by 7 bases and J by 6 bases, with 15 bases between the two germline ends. CDR1 is SEHNR, CDR2 FQNEAQ, per germline (reference sequence). The CDR3 is made up of 14 amino acids.